The TCR beta chain described here comes from a study of Ad26.COV2.S vaccination and SARS-CoV-2 variants. Background on the study: Of the COV1001 trial arms, the Ad26.COV2.S arm included the donor.

Study results and limitations: People who got the vaccine or the placebo had similar non-spike TCR breadth.

About this clone: What it recognizes is unknown.

Method: immunoSEQ multiplex PCR; TCRdb's copy keeps in-frame clones and lacks some. The sample lists around 250,000 clones, around 90% seen once, with roughly 3% in the top ten. Specified treatment: about 20 received Ad26.COV2.S at low or high dose, single or two shots; about 5 received placebo; per-sample allocation not given. Collection of the samples took place on day 63 after the first injection of vaccine or placebo. A Boston adult aged 18-55 years was the donor. Germline V gene data show CDR1 as LNHDA and CDR2 as SQIVND (reference sequence). Trimming cost V 5 bases and J 4 bases, with 17 bases left between them. The CDR3 totals 15 residues.

Specimen: peripheral blood, collected in a trial of Ad26.COV2.S vaccine versus placebo. The TCR originated in a person between 18 and 59 years old who received the Ad26.COV2.S COVID-19 vaccine or a placebo. The gene calls are TRBV19 and TRBJ1-2; D may be TRBD1 (6 bases). This chain's CDR3 is CASSLPGATSYGYTF. CDR3 nucleotide sequence: TGTGCCAGTAGTCTCCCGGGGGCGACGAGCTATGGCTACACCTTC. Complete variable domain (other parts from reference TRBV19 and TRBJ1-2): DGGITQSPKYLFRKEGQNVTLSCEQNLNHDAMYWYRQDPGQGLRLIYYSQIVNDFQKGDIAEGYSVSREKKESFPLTVTSAQKNPTAFYLCASSLPGATSYGYTFGSGTRLTVV.